The TCR beta chain described here comes from a study of T-cell reconstitution after alpha-beta-depleted transplantation in children. Study-level results: Alpha-beta T cells present about two months after transplant were reported to originate from several hundred expanded graft clones. Some patients' high day-60 TCRbeta diversity was attributed to recipient cells surviving conditioning. It was newly produced T cells that mostly accounted for T-cell counts and diversity one year after transplant.

This clonotype has ten or more counts. Its target is unknown. The TCRbeta library incorporated unique molecular identifiers. TCRdb re-called the PCR reads with MiXCR, one entry per CDR3 protein. Among 250,000 to 300,000 distinct CDR3 sequences listed, over 7% were seen once. The CDR3 is 15 amino acids. Trimming at V came to 5 bases and at J to 6 bases, leaving 9 bases not matched to a gene. The germline gives CDR1 MDHEN, CDR2 SYDVKM. This material consisted of peripheral blood, taken 360 days after TCRalphabeta/CD19-depleted stem cell transplant. V usage is TRBV28 and J usage is TRBJ2-3; TRBD1 agrees at 9 bases. This TCR was recovered from a female patient aged 2-9 years who had a stem cell transplant for Fanconi anemia, so the T cells may come from the graft donor. CDR3 region: CASSQGTGYDDTQYF. The CDR3 DNA is TGTGCCAGCAGTCAGGGGACAGGGTATGATGATACGCAGTATTTT.